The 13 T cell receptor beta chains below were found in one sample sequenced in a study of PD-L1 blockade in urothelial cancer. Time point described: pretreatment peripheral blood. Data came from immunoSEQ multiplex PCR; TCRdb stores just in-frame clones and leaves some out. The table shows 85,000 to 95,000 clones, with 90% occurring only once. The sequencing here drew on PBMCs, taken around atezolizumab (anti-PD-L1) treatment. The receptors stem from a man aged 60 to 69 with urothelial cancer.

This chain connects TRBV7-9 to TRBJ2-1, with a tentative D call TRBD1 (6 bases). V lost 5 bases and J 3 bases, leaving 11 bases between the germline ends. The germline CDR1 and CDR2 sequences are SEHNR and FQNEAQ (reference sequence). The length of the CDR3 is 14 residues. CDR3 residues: CASSLRGGYNEQFF. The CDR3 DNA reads TGTGCCAGCAGCCTCAGAGGGGGCTACAATGAGCAGTTCTTC.

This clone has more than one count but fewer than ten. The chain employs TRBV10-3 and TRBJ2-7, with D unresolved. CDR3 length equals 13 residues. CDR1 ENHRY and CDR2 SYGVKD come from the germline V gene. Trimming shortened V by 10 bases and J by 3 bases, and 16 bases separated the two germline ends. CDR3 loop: CASQSPRVYEQYF. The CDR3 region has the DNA TGTGCCAGCCAAAGTCCTCGGGTCTACGAGCAGTACTTC.

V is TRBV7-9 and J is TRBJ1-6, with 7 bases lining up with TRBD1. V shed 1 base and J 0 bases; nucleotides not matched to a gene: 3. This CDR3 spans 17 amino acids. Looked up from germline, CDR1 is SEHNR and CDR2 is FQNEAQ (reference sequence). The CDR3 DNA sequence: TGTGCCAGCAGCTTAGGACAGGGAAGCTCCTATAATTCACCCCTCCACTTT. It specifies CASSLGQGSSYNSPLHF.

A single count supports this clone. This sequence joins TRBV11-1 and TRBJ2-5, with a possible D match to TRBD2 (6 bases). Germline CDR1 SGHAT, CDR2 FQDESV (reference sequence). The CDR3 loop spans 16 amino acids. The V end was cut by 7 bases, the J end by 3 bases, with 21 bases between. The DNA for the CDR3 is TGTGCCAGCACCAAAGCCCGGGGACTGGGAGAAGAGACCCAGTACTTC. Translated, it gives CASTKARGLGEETQYF.

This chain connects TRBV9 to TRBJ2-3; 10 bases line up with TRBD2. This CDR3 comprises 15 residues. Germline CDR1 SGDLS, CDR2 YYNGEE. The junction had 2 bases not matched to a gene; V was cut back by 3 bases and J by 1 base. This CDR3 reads CASSASGGGTDTQYF. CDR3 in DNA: TGTGCCAGCAGCGCTAGCGGGGGAGGCACAGATACGCAGTATTTT.

The CDR3 DNA sequence: TGTGCCAGCAGCTTATTTGCGGGAAGCACAGATACGCAGTATTTT. It yields the protein CASSLFAGSTDTQYF. V gene TRBV7-2 combines with J gene TRBJ2-3; a weak D match, TRBD2 (6 bases). From germline, CDR1 is SGHTA and CDR2 FQGNSA. The V end was cut by 2 bases, the J end by 0 bases, with 9 bases between. CDR3 length: 15 amino acids. The whole variable domain, filled in from reference TRBV7-2 and TRBJ2-3, reads GAGVSQSPSNKVTEKGKDVELRCDPISGHTALYWYRQSLGQGLEFLIYFQGNSAPDKSGLPSDRFSAERTGGSVSTLTIQRTQQEDSAVYLCASSLFAGSTDTQYFGPGTRLTVL.

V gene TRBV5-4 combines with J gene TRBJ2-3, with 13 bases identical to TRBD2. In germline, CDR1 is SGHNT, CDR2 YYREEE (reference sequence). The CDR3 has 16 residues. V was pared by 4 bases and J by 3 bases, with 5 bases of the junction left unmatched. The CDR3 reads CASSGTSGKGTDTQYF. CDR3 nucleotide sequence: TGTGCCAGCAGCGGGACTAGCGGGAAAGGTACAGATACGCAGTATTTT.

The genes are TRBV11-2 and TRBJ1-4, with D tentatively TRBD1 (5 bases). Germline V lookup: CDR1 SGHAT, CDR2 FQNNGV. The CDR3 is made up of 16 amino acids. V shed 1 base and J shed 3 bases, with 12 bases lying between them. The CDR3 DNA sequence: TGTGCCAGCAGCTTAGGAAGAGGGACTTCTAATGAAAAACTGTTTTTT. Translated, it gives CASSLGRGTSNEKLFF.

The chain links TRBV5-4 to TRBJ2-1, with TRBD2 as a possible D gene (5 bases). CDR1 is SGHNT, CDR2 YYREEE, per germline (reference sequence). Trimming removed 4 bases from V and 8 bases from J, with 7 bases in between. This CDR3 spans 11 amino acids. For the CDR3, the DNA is TGTGCCAGCAGCGAGGGATATGAGCAGTTCTTC. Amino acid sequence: CASSEGYEQFF.

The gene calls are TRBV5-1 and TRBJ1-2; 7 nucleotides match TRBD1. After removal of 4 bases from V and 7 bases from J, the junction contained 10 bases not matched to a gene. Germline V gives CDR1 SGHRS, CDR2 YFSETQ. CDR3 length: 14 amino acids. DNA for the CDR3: TGCGCCAGCAGCAAAGGGGGACCAGGGGGTGGCTACACCTTC. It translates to CASSKGGPGGGYTF.

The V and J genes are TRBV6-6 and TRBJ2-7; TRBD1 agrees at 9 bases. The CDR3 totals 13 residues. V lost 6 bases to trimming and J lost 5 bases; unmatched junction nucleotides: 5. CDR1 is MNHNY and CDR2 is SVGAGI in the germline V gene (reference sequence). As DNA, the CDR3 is TGTGCCAGCAGGGACAGGGGCGGCGACGAGCAGTACTTC. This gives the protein CASRDRGGDEQYF.

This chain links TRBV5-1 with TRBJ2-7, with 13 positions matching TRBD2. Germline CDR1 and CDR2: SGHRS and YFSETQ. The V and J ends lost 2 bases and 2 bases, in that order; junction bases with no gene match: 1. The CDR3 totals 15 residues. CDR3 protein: CASSLTSGGAYEQYF. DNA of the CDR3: TGCGCCAGCAGCTTAACTAGCGGGGGGGCCTACGAGCAGTACTTC.

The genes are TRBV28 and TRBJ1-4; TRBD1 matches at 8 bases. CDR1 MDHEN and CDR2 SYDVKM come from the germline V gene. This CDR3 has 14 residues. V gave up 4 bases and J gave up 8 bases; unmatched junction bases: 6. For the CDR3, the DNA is TGTGCCAGCAGTTCTTTTGACAGGGGCGAAAAACTGTTTTTT. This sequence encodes CASSSFDRGEKLFF.